This entry features one TCR beta chain sequence. As originally analysed: Scientists estimated how many nucleated cells there were by amplifying reference gene primers. Generated by immunoSEQ multiplex PCR, the TCRdb table keeps only in-frame clones and is missing some. V, J and clone size derive from that table, while D and trimming were established from the DNA sequence. This table holds 300,000 to 350,000 clones, around 91% found once. These data are taken from a study of blood T cell repertoires in COVID-19. Across the whole study: The samples span acute and convalescent COVID-19 from the United States, Italy and Spain.

The cohort comprised adults aged 18 to 89 years residing in 20 to 30 US areas. Deletions cut 5 bases from V and 3 bases from J, with 14 bases between. The CDR3 consists of 14 residues. CDR1 is SGHNT, CDR2 YENEEA, per germline. The V gene is TRBV11-3, the J gene TRBJ2-7, with a possible D match to TRBD2 (6 bases). This TCR came from a woman between 18 and 29 years old with acute COVID-19. What was sequenced was PBMCs or T cells enriched from blood (not recorded which). The chain's CDR3 is CASSPRLGGYEQYF. DNA of the CDR3: TGTGCCAGCAGCCCCCGACTAGGAGGCTACGAGCAGTACTTC.